The 15 T cell receptor beta chains reported below all come from one sample, sequenced in a study of T-cell reconstitution after alpha-beta-depleted transplantation in children. Preparing the TCRbeta library involved the use of unique molecular identifiers. TCRdb re-called the PCR reads with MiXCR, one entry per CDR3 protein. The repertoire holds approximately 110,000 distinct CDR3 sequences, with about a tenth as singletons. The material was PBMCs, obtained before TCRalphabeta/CD19-depleted stem cell transplant. The receptors were sampled from a boy younger than 10 with acute lymphoblastic leukemia, due to receive a stem cell transplant.

This clonotype was seen a handful of times. The chain carries TRBV12-3 or TRBV12-4 and TRBJ1-4; D is unresolved. This CDR3 is 14 amino acids long. V lost 9 bases to trimming and J lost 0 bases, with 11 bases between them. The CDR3 DNA reads as TGTGCCAGTACTTACAGTGCAACTAATGAAAAACTGTTTTTT. Translation: CASTYSATNEKLFF.

This clonotype was counted at least ten times. The chain has TRBV25-1 and TRBJ2-1; the match to TRBD2 covers 10 bases. Trimming took 2 bases from V and 5 from J; bases not matched to a gene: 6. The CDR3 is made up of 16 amino acids. CDR1 and CDR2 from the germline V gene are MGHDK and SYGVNS. The CDR3 is CASSEEGGLADNEQFF. For the CDR3, the DNA is TGTGCCAGCAGTGAAGAGGGTGGACTAGCGGACAATGAGCAGTTCTTC.

This clonotype was seen a handful of times. This chain joins TRBV3-1 and TRBJ2-1; D is perhaps TRBD1 (6 bases). CDR1 LGHDT and CDR2 YNNKEL come from the germline V gene (reference sequence). CDR3 length: 14 residues. Trimming left V 1 base short and J 6 bases short, with 10 bases between. The chain's CDR3 is CASSQAQTGNEQFF. The CDR3 DNA sequence: TGTGCCAGCAGCCAAGCCCAGACAGGCAATGAGCAGTTCTTC.

This sequence joins TRBV29-1 and TRBJ1-2, with D unclear. The ends were cut back, 7 bases at V and 1 base at J, with 13 bases in the middle. Germline CDR1 is SQVTM and CDR2 is ANQGSEA. The CDR3 consists of 13 residues. The CDR3 nucleotides read TGCAGCGCGTACCTTTTGGGTAACTATGGCTACACCTTC. Protein: CSAYLLGNYGYTF.

As concerns this clonotype: This could be a read error, since a much larger clone is one nucleotide away. The conserved closing phenylalanine or tryptophan is absent in this CDR3, likely reflecting a read error. This chain uses TRBV7-7 with TRBJ2-5; a possible D gene is TRBD1 (6 bases). Germline-derived CDR1 and CDR2 are SSHAT and FNYEAQ (reference sequence). The CDR3 spans 14 residues. This CDR3 reads CASSLTGLQETQYY. The DNA for the CDR3 is TGTGCTAGCAGCCTGACAGGACTCCAAGAGACCCAGTACTAC.

This clonotype was detected only a few times. This rearrangement joins TRBV11-3 to TRBJ2-2; TRBD2 aligns across 13 bases. Per germline, CDR1 SGHNT and CDR2 YENEEA. CDR3 length: 15 residues. The J segment lost 7 bases and the V segment lost 4 bases, leaving 3 bases of the junction unmatched. The CDR3 spells CASSSGTSGIGELFF. Here the CDR3 DNA reads TGTGCCAGCAGCTCCGGGACTAGCGGGATCGGGGAGCTGTTTTTT.

This clonotype was detected many times. The CDR3 nucleotides are TGTGCCAGCACCCACTCAAGGGGCACAGATACGCAGTATTTT. Translating gives CASTHSRGTDTQYF. The V gene is TRBV12-3 or TRBV12-4, the J gene TRBJ2-3; D is unclear. Trimming left V 7 bases short and J 1 base short, with 12 bases between. The CDR3 has 14 amino acids.

On this clonotype itself: An end of the junction differs from the germline gene, which may be a read error. This sequence joins TRBV3-1 and TRBJ2-3, with a possible D match to TRBD1 (6 bases). Per the germline V gene, CDR1 is LGHDT and CDR2 is YNNKEL (reference sequence). The CDR3 loop spans 13 amino acids. The CDR3 bases are TGTGCCAGCAGCCAAGAGTGGACAGATACGGAGTATTTT. This sequence encodes CASSQEWTDTEYF.

This clonotype was counted many times. The J gene is TRBJ1-1, the V gene TRBV6-1; 7 nucleotides agree with TRBD1. The CDR3 covers 16 residues. After removal of 2 bases from V and 7 bases from J, the junction contained 13 bases not matched to a gene. Germline-derived CDR1 and CDR2 are MNHNS and SASEGT. The CDR3 coding sequence is TGTGCCAGCAGTGAAAGGAGTGGCAGGGGGTACAATGAAGCTTTCTTT. This translates into CASSERSGRGYNEAFF.

This clonotype appeared a few times. V gene TRBV5-1 combines with J gene TRBJ1-4, with D tentatively TRBD1 (5 bases). The CDR3 is 16 residues long. Germline V gene sequence: CDR1 SGHRS, CDR2 YFSETQ. The germline V and J ends were trimmed by 1 base and 5 bases, with 15 bases remaining between them. CDR3 protein: CASSLMPGLGNEKLFF. The CDR3 DNA reads TGCGCCAGCAGCTTGATGCCAGGGTTAGGGAATGAAAAACTGTTTTTT.

This clonotype has only a few counts. The V gene is TRBV5-1, the J gene TRBJ1-1; TRBD1 might be the D (6 bases). V was clipped by 0 bases and J by 6 bases, with 6 bases between them. Germline values: CDR1 SGHRS, CDR2 YFSETQ. The length of the CDR3 is 12 residues. The CDR3 loop reads CASSLEGAEAFF. CDR3 in DNA: TGCGCCAGCAGCTTGGAGGGGGCTGAAGCTTTCTTT. The complete variable domain, with remaining parts taken from reference TRBV5-1 and TRBJ1-1, reads KAGVTQTPRYLIKTRGQQVTLSCSPISGHRSVSWYQQTPGQGLQFLFEYFSETQRNKGNFPGRFSGRQFSNSRSEMNVSTLELGDSALYLCASSLEGAEAFFGQGTRLTVV.

This clonotype has a count of ten or more. For the CDR3, the DNA is TGTGCCAGCAGGGGGCGCGTTGACACCGGGGAGCTGTTTTTT. Translation gives CASRGRVDTGELFF. This rearrangement joins TRBV6-1 to TRBJ2-2, with D maybe TRBD1 (5 bases). The germline V gene encodes CDR1 MNHNS and CDR2 SASEGT. CDR3 length equals 14 residues. The ends were cut back, 6 bases at V and 3 bases at J, with 11 bases in the middle.

This chain uses TRBV9 with TRBJ2-1, with 8 bases identical to TRBD1. In germline, CDR1 is SGDLS, CDR2 YYNGEE. The CDR3 is made up of 16 amino acids. V shed 4 bases, J shed 7 bases, and the junction held 13 bases outside the gene matches. CDR3 nucleotide sequence: TGTGCCAGCAGCCTGGCGTCTGGACAGGGCCAGAATGAGCAGTTCTTC. It translates to CASSLASGQGQNEQFF.

This clonotype has a handful of counts. The chain couples TRBV4-1 to TRBJ2-3; tentatively, D is TRBD2 (5 bases). Per the germline V gene, CDR1 is MGHRA and CDR2 is YSYEKL. The CDR3 runs to 15 residues. V was trimmed by 3 bases and J by 2 bases, leaving 12 bases between them. The CDR3 reads CASSHLQRHTDTQYF. Written as DNA, the CDR3 is TGCGCCAGCAGCCACCTGCAGCGGCACACAGATACGCAGTATTTT.

This clonotype was observed many times. The V call is TRBV14, the J call TRBJ2-1, with a tentative D call TRBD1 (6 bases). The CDR3 runs to 16 residues. The germline CDR1 and CDR2 sequences are SGHDN and FVKESK. The V and J ends lost 5 bases and 5 bases respectively, with 19 bases between them. The CDR3 coding sequence is TGTGCCAGCAGCGCCTCGACAGGTCTAACAAACAATGAGCAGTTCTTC. It specifies CASSASTGLTNNEQFF.